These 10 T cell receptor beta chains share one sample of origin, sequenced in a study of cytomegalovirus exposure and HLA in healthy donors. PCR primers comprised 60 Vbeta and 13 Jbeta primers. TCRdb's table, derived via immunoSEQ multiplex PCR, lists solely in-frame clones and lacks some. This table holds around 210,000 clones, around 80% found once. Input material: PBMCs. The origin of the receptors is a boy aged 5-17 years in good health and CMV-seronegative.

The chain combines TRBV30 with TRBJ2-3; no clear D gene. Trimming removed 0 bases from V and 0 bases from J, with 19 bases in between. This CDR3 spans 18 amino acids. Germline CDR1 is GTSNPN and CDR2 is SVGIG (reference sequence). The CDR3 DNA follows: TGTGCCTGGAGTGTGATCGGGTGGTCTTTATACAGCACAGATACGCAGTATTTT. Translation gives CAWSVIGWSLYSTDTQYF.

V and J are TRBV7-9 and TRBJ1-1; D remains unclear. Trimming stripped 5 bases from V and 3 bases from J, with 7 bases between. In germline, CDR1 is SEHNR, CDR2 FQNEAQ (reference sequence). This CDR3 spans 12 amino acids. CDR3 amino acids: CASSRSDTEAFF. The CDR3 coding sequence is TGTGCCAGCAGCCGGTCGGACACTGAAGCTTTCTTT.

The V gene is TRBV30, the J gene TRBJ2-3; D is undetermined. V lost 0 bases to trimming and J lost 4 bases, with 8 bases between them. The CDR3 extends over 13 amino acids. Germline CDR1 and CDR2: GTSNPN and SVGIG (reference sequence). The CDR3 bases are TGTGCCTGGAGTGTAGCCCCCCCAGATACGCAGTATTTT. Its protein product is CAWSVAPPDTQYF.

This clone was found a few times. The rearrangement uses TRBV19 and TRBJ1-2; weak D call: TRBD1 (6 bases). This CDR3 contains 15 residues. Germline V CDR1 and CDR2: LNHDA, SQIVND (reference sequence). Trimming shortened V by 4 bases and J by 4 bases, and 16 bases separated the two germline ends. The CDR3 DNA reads TGTGCCAGTAGTACTTCCGACAGGACCCGCTATGGCTACACCTTC. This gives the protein CASSTSDRTRYGYTF.

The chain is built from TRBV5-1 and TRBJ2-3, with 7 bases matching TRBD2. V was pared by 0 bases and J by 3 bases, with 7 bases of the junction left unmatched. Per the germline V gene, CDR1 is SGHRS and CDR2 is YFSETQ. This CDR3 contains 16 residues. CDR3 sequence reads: CASSLVGGFVTDTQYF. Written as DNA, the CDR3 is TGCGCCAGCAGCTTGGTGGGGGGGTTCGTTACAGATACGCAGTATTTT.

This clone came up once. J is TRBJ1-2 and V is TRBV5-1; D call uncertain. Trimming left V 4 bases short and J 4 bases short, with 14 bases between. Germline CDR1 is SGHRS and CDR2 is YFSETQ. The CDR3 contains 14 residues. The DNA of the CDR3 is TGCGCCAGCAGCCGTGCCGACAATATCTATGGCTACACCTTC. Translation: CASSRADNIYGYTF.

CDR3 loop: CASRAGQGEFYEQYF. CDR3 DNA: TGTGCCAGCAGAGCCGGACAGGGGGAATTTTACGAGCAGTACTTC. The chain carries TRBV5-5 and TRBJ2-7; 10 nucleotides agree with TRBD1. Germline V lookup: CDR1 SGHKS, CDR2 YYEKEE (reference sequence). CDR3 length: 15 residues. V trimming: 5 bases; J trimming: 4 bases; junction bases outside the gene matches: 9. The full variable domain, its missing parts supplied by reference TRBV5-5 and TRBJ2-7, is DAGVTQSPTHLIKTRGQQVTLRCSPISGHKSVSWYQQVLGQGPQFIFQYYEKEERGRGNFPDRFSARQFPNYSSELNVNALLLGDSALYLCASRAGQGEFYEQYFGPGTRLTVT.

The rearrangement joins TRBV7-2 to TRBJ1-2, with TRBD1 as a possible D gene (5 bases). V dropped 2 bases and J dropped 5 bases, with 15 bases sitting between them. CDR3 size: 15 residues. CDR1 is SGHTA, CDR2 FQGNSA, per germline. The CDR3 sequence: CASSLIVSGGYGYTF. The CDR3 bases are TGTGCCAGCAGCTTAATCGTATCGGGGGGGTATGGCTACACCTTC.

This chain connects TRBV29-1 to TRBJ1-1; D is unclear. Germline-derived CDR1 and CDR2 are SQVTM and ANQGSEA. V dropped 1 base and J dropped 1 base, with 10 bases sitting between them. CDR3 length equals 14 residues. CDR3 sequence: CSVEGRLRNTEAFF. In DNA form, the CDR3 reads TGCAGCGTTGAAGGGCGACTCAGGAACACTGAAGCTTTCTTT.

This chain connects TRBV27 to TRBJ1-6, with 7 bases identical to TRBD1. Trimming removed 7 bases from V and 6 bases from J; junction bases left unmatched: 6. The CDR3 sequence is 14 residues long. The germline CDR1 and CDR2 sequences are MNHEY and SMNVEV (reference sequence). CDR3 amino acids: CASTPTGPNSPLHF. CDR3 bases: TGTGCCAGCACCCCGACAGGGCCTAATTCACCCCTCCACTTT.